The 20 T cell receptor beta chains given below trace back to one sample, sequenced in a study of shared clonotypes between healthy human individuals. Assay: immunoSEQ multiplex PCR; the TCRdb copy retains only in-frame clones and omits some. The sample yields 800,000 to 1,200,000 clones, about 80% seen once. Sequenced: memory CD4+ T cells from PBMCs. The subset was: CD45RA-negative fraction. The receptors were sampled from a young man in good health. Some clones in this sample may be carry-over from other donors' samples.

This rearrangement joins TRBV7-9 to TRBJ2-6; D is unresolved. The CDR3 covers 15 residues. Germline CDR1 SEHNR, CDR2 FQNEAQ (reference sequence). The V gene lost 4 bases and the J gene lost 0 bases, with 7 bases spanning the gap. CDR3 amino acids: CASSWSTSGANVLTF. In DNA, the CDR3 is TGTGCCAGCAGCTGGAGCACCTCTGGGGCCAACGTCCTGACTTTC.

This rearrangement joins TRBV5-1 to TRBJ1-1, with D unclear. The V gene's germline CDR1 is SGHRS and CDR2 YFSETQ. This CDR3 has 13 residues. V lost 5 bases, J lost 1 base, and 9 bases lay in between. The CDR3 coding sequence is TGCGCCAGCAGAAACGGAGAGAACACTGAAGCTTTCTTT. It translates to CASRNGENTEAFF.

The genes are TRBV28 and TRBJ1-4, with 8 bases matching TRBD1. Losses at the gene ends were 2 bases for V and 7 bases for J; bases not matched to a gene: 9. The CDR3 sequence is 16 residues long. In germline, CDR1 is MDHEN, CDR2 SYDVKM. CDR3 region: CASSLPGAGGFEKLFF. CDR3 coding DNA: TGTGCCAGCAGTTTACCTGGGGCAGGGGGCTTTGAAAAACTGTTTTTT.

The chain employs TRBV5-4 and TRBJ2-4; 7 bases agree with TRBD1. The CDR3 sequence is 16 residues long. V lost 3 bases and J lost 0; bases outside the gene matches: 6. The germline CDR1 and CDR2 sequences are SGHNT and YYREEE (reference sequence). CDR3 DNA: TGTGCCAGCAGCTGGGGCACAGGGGTAGCCAAAAACATTCAGTACTTC. Protein product: CASSWGTGVAKNIQYF.

V is TRBV28 and J is TRBJ1-3; D gene uncertain. There are 14 residues in the CDR3. Per germline, CDR1 MDHEN and CDR2 SYDVKM. Between the trimmed V and J ends, which lost 4 bases and 4 bases, there was a span of 11 bases. In DNA form, the CDR3 reads TGTGCCAGCAGTTCCACGAGGCGAGGAAACACCATATATTTT. This gives the protein CASSSTRRGNTIYF.

Notes on this clone: In the same sample, other DNA sequences code for this CDR3. The rearrangement links TRBV29-1 to TRBJ1-1, with 10 bases matching TRBD1. J lost 4 bases, V lost 7 bases, and 3 bases had no gene match. CDR3 size: 12 residues. Per the germline V gene, CDR1 is SQVTM and CDR2 is ANQGSEA. The CDR3 DNA sequence: TGCAGCGGGGACAGGGGTGGCACTGAAGCTTTCTTT. Its protein product is CSGDRGGTEAFF.

The V gene is TRBV5-1, the J gene TRBJ1-4; D is ambiguous. V lost 5 bases, J lost 0 bases, and 5 bases lay in between. CDR3 length: 13 residues. CDR1 and CDR2 (germline): SGHRS, YFSETQ. CDR3 nucleotide sequence: TGCGCCAGCAGAACAACAACTAATGAAAAACTGTTTTTT. Its protein is CASRTTTNEKLFF.

This chain uses TRBV6-5 with TRBJ2-1, with D possibly matching TRBD2 (6 bases). V was shortened by 6 bases and J by 9 bases, with 18 bases between the two germline ends. The CDR3 is made up of 14 amino acids. The germline V gene encodes CDR1 MNHEY and CDR2 SVGAGI. This CDR3 reads CASSRTTSSGEQFF. The CDR3 region has the DNA TGTGCCAGCAGCCGAACGACTAGTTCGGGTGAGCAGTTCTTC.

The chain couples TRBV5-1 to TRBJ2-7, with TRBD2 matching 10 bases. Trimming removed 3 bases from V and 4 bases from J; junction bases left unmatched: 4. The V gene's germline CDR1 is SGHRS and CDR2 YFSETQ. The CDR3 runs 14 residues. The CDR3 region is CASSSLAGGYEQYF. The CDR3 DNA is TGCGCCAGCAGCTCGTTAGCGGGAGGTTACGAGCAGTACTTC.

V is TRBV28 and J is TRBJ1-5; possibly TRBD1 for D (6 bases). Trimming removed 3 bases from V and 6 bases from J, with 12 bases in between. The germline gives CDR1 MDHEN, CDR2 SYDVKM. This CDR3 has 14 amino acids. This CDR3 reads CASSLGGAAQPQHF. The CDR3 DNA is TGTGCCAGCAGTTTGGGGGGGGCGGCTCAGCCCCAGCATTTT.

The chain recombines TRBV15 with TRBJ2-1; no clear D. The CDR3 is 12 residues long. Germline values: CDR1 LNHNV, CDR2 YYDKDF (reference sequence). Trimming removed 0 bases from V and 9 bases from J, with 6 bases in between. The CDR3 DNA sequence: TGTGCCACCAGCAGAGATCAAGTTGAGCAGTTCTTC. This encodes CATSRDQVEQFF.

The J gene is TRBJ1-2, the V gene TRBV10-3, with D unclear. The ends were cut back, 3 bases at V and 1 base at J, with 6 bases in the middle. From germline, CDR1 is ENHRY and CDR2 SYGVKD. The CDR3 totals 13 residues. The CDR3 loop is CAISESLNYGYTF. DNA of the CDR3: TGTGCCATCAGTGAAAGTCTTAACTATGGCTACACCTTC.

V gene TRBV11-2 combines with J gene TRBJ1-2; 7 nucleotides align to TRBD1. Trimming took 5 bases from V and 2 from J; bases not matched to a gene: 5. The CDR3 covers 14 residues. Germline V gives CDR1 SGHAT, CDR2 FQNNGV. The CDR3 protein is CASSPLRGNYGYTF. As DNA, the CDR3 is TGTGCCAGCAGCCCTCTCAGGGGGAACTATGGCTACACCTTC.

The CDR3 DNA follows: TGTGCCAGCGCTCGCTCCGGACTAGCGGTTTACTTC. Encoded protein: CASARSGLAVYF. The genes are TRBV28 and TRBJ2-5; 10 bases agree with TRBD2. The V gene end was trimmed by 8 bases and the J gene end by 14 bases; junction bases not matched to a gene: 11. The CDR3 covers 12 residues. The germline CDR1 and CDR2 sequences are MDHEN and SYDVKM.

The J gene is TRBJ1-1, the V gene TRBV29-1, with TRBD1 matching over 9 bases. CDR1 is SQVTM and CDR2 is ANQGSEA in the germline V gene. V was clipped by 7 bases and J by 13 bases; unmatched bases: 10. CDR3 length: 11 residues. The chain's CDR3 is CSDARTGEVFF. The DNA of the CDR3 is TGCAGCGACGCCAGGACAGGGGAGGTTTTCTTT. The full variable domain, rest sourced from reference TRBV29-1 and TRBJ1-1, is SAVISQKPSRDICQRGTSLTIQCQVDSQVTMMFWYRQQPGQSLTLIATANQGSEATYESGFVIDKFPISRPNLTFSTLTVSNMSPEDSSIYLCSDARTGEVFFGQGTRLTVV.

This clone has at least ten counts. This sequence joins TRBV2 and TRBJ1-5, with unresolved D. Between the trimmed V and J ends, which lost 4 bases and 0 bases, there was a span of 10 bases. CDR3 length: 15 amino acids. Germline loops: CDR1 SNHLY, CDR2 FYNNEI. CDR3 loop: CASSGGRNSNQPQHF. The CDR3 coding sequence is TGTGCCAGCAGTGGAGGCAGGAATAGCAATCAGCCCCAGCATTTT.

The V and J genes are TRBV4-3 and TRBJ2-5; possible D gene TRBD1, 5 bases. Germline V gene sequence: CDR1 LGHNA, CDR2 YSLEER. V was clipped by 2 bases and J by 5 bases, with 21 bases between them. The length of the CDR3 is 17 residues. This CDR3 is CASSQSTSGRTKETQYF. The CDR3 DNA reads TGCGCCAGCAGCCAAAGTACTTCAGGACGGACAAAGGAGACCCAGTACTTC.

V usage is TRBV2 and J usage is TRBJ1-4; the match to TRBD1 covers 7 bases. V shed 7 bases, J shed 4 bases, and the junction held 6 bases outside the gene matches. Germline loops: CDR1 SNHLY, CDR2 FYNNEI. CDR3 length: 14 amino acids. The CDR3 sequence is CASKEHRGNEKLFF. As DNA, the CDR3 is TGTGCCAGCAAAGAGCACAGGGGTAATGAAAAACTGTTTTTT.

The J gene is TRBJ1-2, the V gene TRBV28; 7 bases are a match to TRBD1. The CDR3 loop spans 13 amino acids. Germline values: CDR1 MDHEN, CDR2 SYDVKM. The V segment lost 8 bases and the J segment 8 bases; nucleotides outside the gene matches: 11. The CDR3, as DNA: TGTGCCAGCGGACTGACAGGGCCGGGCGGCTACACCTTC. Its translation is CASGLTGPGGYTF.

V is TRBV4-2 and J is TRBJ2-1; D might be TRBD2 (5 bases). V gave up 2 bases and J gave up 5 bases, with 16 bases separating them. This CDR3 is built from 16 residues. The germline gives CDR1 LGHNA, CDR2 YNFKEQ. As DNA, the CDR3 is TGTGCCAGCAGCCAACTAGCTCTCCTTATTAACAATGAGCAGTTCTTC. It codes for CASSQLALLINNEQFF.